This T cell receptor beta chain was captured in a study of radiotherapy plus CTLA-4 blockade in lung cancer. Whole-study findings and limits: Tumor-derived TCR clones expanded in blood after radiotherapy plus ipilimumab.

In germline, CDR1 is MNHNY, CDR2 SVGAGI (reference sequence). CDR3 length: 16 residues. J was trimmed by 6 bases and V by 0 bases; bases with no gene match: 4. For this clone: Its antigen is still unknown.

Some clones are missing from TCRdb's copy, which holds only in-frame ones; the method was immunoSEQ multiplex PCR. The top ten hold around a tenth of the sample, which has tens of thousands of clones, roughly 70% seen once. This rearrangement joins TRBV6-6 to TRBJ2-3; 12 bases match TRBD1. The receptor was isolated from a human donor with non-small cell lung cancer who had stable disease on radiotherapy plus ipilimumab. The sample here was peripheral blood, taken from a patient treated with radiotherapy plus ipilimumab. The CDR3 region is CASSYSRGQGADTQYF. The CDR3 DNA reads as TGTGCCAGCAGTTACTCGAGGGGACAGGGGGCTGATACGCAGTATTTT.